This T cell receptor beta chain was sequenced for a study of blood T cell repertoires in COVID-19. The authors' processing: Nucleated cell counts were estimated from reference gene primer amplification. This table comes from immunoSEQ multiplex PCR, and its TCRdb copy is limited to in-frame clones, with some not included. The V and J calls and clone size come from that table; D and trimming were worked out from the DNA. Of about 270,000 clones in the sample, about 91% were seen once. Exposed enrollees encountered a COVID-19 case at some point within 2 weeks before study entry. Sample: PBMCs or T cells enriched from blood (not recorded which). The TCR sequence derives from a man aged 40-49 years who had been exposed to COVID-19.

CDR3 sequence: CASSFLLLEGAFF. Here the CDR3 DNA reads TGTGCCAGCAGTTTCCTCCTACTTGAGGGAGCTTTCTTT. V usage is TRBV12-3 or TRBV12-4 and J usage is TRBJ1-1; D is ambiguous. The CDR3 sequence is 13 residues long. V lost 3 bases and J 10 bases, leaving 15 bases between the germline ends.